The 26 T cell receptor beta chains listed next were all sequenced from one sample in a study of human T cells and chemical hapten exposure. Library preparation tagged each individual cDNA molecule with a unique molecular identifier. TCRdb fed the reads into MiXCR, producing one record per CDR3 protein. The table lists 3,800 or so distinct CDR3 sequences, 40% to 60% of them singletons, with roughly 6% in the top ten. Treatment here: therapeutic diphenylcyclopropenone sensitization with weekly scalp DPC. This specimen was whole blood, taken before DPC sensitization or 2, 6, or about 24 weeks after (not recorded which). The receptors stem from an adult with alopecia areata. Some clones in this sample may be carry-over from other donors' samples. This table probably holds off-target reads from a library built for another chain.

This clonotype was detected only a few times. The rearrangement links TRBV7-2 to TRBJ2-2; D tentatively reads TRBD1 or TRBD2 (5 bases each). Germline CDR1 reads SGHTA; CDR2 reads FQGNSA. The CDR3 covers 15 residues. Trimming left V 6 bases short and J 5 bases short, with 16 bases between. The CDR3 nucleotides are TGTGCCAGCAGTTACACCACTGGGGGAACCGGGGAGCTGTTTTTT. Translation: CASSYTTGGTGELFF.

The rearrangement uses TRBV20-1 and TRBJ2-3; D gene unclear. CDR1 and CDR2 from the germline V gene are DFQATT and SNEGSKA (reference sequence). This CDR3 has 10 amino acids. Trimming stripped 6 bases from V and 6 bases from J, with 7 bases between. CDR3 amino acids: CSAVRDTQYF. CDR3 in DNA: TGCAGTGCCGTTAGGGATACGCAGTATTTT.

The chain employs TRBV6-2 or TRBV6-3 and TRBJ2-7; 7 nucleotides agree with TRBD2. The CDR3 runs to 15 residues. The ends lost 5 bases at V and 2 bases at J; junction bases unmatched: 9. Germline V gene sequence: CDR1 MNHEY, CDR2 SVGEGT. Here the CDR3 DNA reads TGTGCCAGCAGTATCGGACTAGTAATAACCTACGAGCAGTACTTC. This sequence encodes CASSIGLVITYEQYF.

This clonotype was counted only a few times. The chain uses TRBV6-5 and TRBJ2-3; the D gene is possibly TRBD1 (6 bases). The CDR3 totals 14 residues. Trimming took 0 bases from V and 5 from J, leaving 9 bases between them. Germline lookup yields CDR1 MNHEY and CDR2 SVGAGI. The CDR3 DNA reads as TGTGCCAGCAGTTACTCGAGCAGGGGAGATACGCAGTATTTT. As protein: CASSYSSRGDTQYF.

This clonotype was found a few times. The chain recombines TRBV7-8 with TRBJ2-7; possibly TRBD1 for D (5 bases). Between the trimmed V and J ends, which lost 5 bases and 0 bases, there was a span of 8 bases. CDR1 is SGHVS and CDR2 is FQNEAQ in the germline V gene. The CDR3 consists of 13 residues. CDR3 nucleotide sequence: TGTGCCAGCAGCACAGGTGTCTCCTACGAGCAGTACTTC. This encodes CASSTGVSYEQYF. Based on the CDR3 plus reference TRBV7-8 and TRBJ2-7, the full variable domain is GAGVSQSPRYKVAKRGQDVALRCDPISGHVSLFWYQQALGQGPEFLTYFQNEAQLDKSGLPSDRFFAERPEGSVSTLKIQRTQQEDSAVYLCASSTGVSYEQYFGPGTRLTVT.

The table lists this clonotype with a count of one. The chain couples TRBV7-9 to TRBJ1-1, with TRBD1 matching over 7 bases. CDR3 size: 12 residues. CDR1 SEHNR and CDR2 FQNEAQ come from the germline V gene (reference sequence). V lost 5 bases, J lost 9 bases, and 6 bases stayed unmatched. Here the CDR3 reads CASSDGTVKAFF. The CDR3 bases are TGTGCCAGCAGCGACGGGACAGTTAAAGCTTTCTTT.

The chain combines TRBV6-2 or TRBV6-3 with TRBJ2-1; 11 bases are shared with TRBD2. The germline V gene has CDR1 MNHEY and CDR2 SVGEGT. Unmatched junction bases numbered 13, after V lost 5 bases and J lost 4 bases. CDR3 length: 18 residues. The DNA of the CDR3 is TGTGCCAGCAGTGCCCACCCCACCCGACTAGCGGGATACAATGAGCAGTTCTTC. Translating gives CASSAHPTRLAGYNEQFF.

The rearrangement uses TRBV4-2 and TRBJ2-1; TRBD1 aligns across 7 bases. CDR3 length: 14 amino acids. Germline trimming cut 0 bases from V and 6 bases from J; bases unmatched to any gene: 2. Per germline, CDR1 LGHNA and CDR2 YNFKEQ. CDR3 loop: CASSQDAGGNEQFF. The CDR3 bases are TGTGCCAGCAGCCAAGATGCAGGGGGCAATGAGCAGTTCTTC.

CDR3 protein: CASSQGGDVLTF. CDR3 sequence (DNA): TGCGCCAGCAGCCAAGGGGGTGACGTCCTGACTTTC. The V call is TRBV4-1, the J call TRBJ2-6; D remains ambiguous. V shed 1 base and J shed 11 bases, with 6 bases lying between them. This CDR3 region has 12 residues. Germline CDR1 reads MGHRA; CDR2 reads YSYEKL.

The chain uses TRBV2 and TRBJ1-5, with 9 bases fitting TRBD1. The CDR3 spans 14 residues. Germline values: CDR1 SNHLY, CDR2 FYNNEI. The V and J ends lost 6 bases and 6 bases, in that order; junction bases with no gene match: 6. The CDR3 spells CASSGDREVQPQHF. The CDR3 region has the DNA TGTGCCAGCAGCGGGGACAGGGAGGTTCAGCCCCAGCATTTT.

The V and J genes are TRBV29-1 and TRBJ2-7, with 8 bases identical to TRBD2. V lost 6 bases to trimming and J lost 1 base; unmatched junction nucleotides: 5. Germline loops: CDR1 SQVTM, CDR2 ANQGSEA. The CDR3 is 13 residues long. The CDR3 is CSVERGSSYEQYF. Here the CDR3 DNA reads TGCAGCGTCGAGCGGGGGAGTTCCTACGAGCAGTACTTC.

This chain uses TRBV11-2 with TRBJ2-5; the D is unclear. V lost 5 bases and J 2 bases, leaving 18 bases between the germline ends. The CDR3 is made up of 16 amino acids. Germline V lookup: CDR1 SGHAT, CDR2 FQNNGV. The CDR3 sequence is CASSHLKGWGQETQYF. The CDR3 DNA sequence: TGTGCCAGCAGCCATCTCAAAGGGTGGGGACAAGAGACCCAGTACTTC.

The CDR3, as DNA: TGCAGTGCTTCAAAACAGAACGTGAACACTGAAGCTTTCTTT. Its translation is CSASKQNVNTEAFF. The genes are TRBV20-1 and TRBJ1-1; D is unresolved. Trimming removed 5 bases at V and 0 bases at J, with 13 bases between. There are 14 residues in the CDR3. Germline V gives CDR1 DFQATT, CDR2 SNEGSKA (reference sequence).

This clonotype was found a few times. The chain uses TRBV12-3 or TRBV12-4 and TRBJ2-2; no definite D call. CDR3 length equals 15 residues. V was cut by 2 bases and J by 0 bases, with 7 bases left in between. CDR3 nucleotide sequence: TGTGCCAGCAGTTTAATCCAGGCGAACACCGGGGAGCTGTTTTTT. Encoded protein: CASSLIQANTGELFF.

The chain carries TRBV19 and TRBJ1-2; a possible D gene is TRBD1 (5 bases). The germline V gene has CDR1 LNHDA and CDR2 SQIVND (reference sequence). V dropped 5 bases and J dropped 1 base, with 17 bases sitting between them. CDR3 length: 16 amino acids. DNA of the CDR3: TGTGCCAGTAGTTATCGTTCCGGGACCCTTAACTATGGCTACACCTTC. Translation: CASSYRSGTLNYGYTF.

CDR3: CASSPTGSSYEQYF. CDR3 coding DNA: TGTGCCAGCAGCCCCACCGGAAGCTCCTACGAGCAGTACTTC. The V call is TRBV7-2, the J call TRBJ2-7; D is unclear. The CDR3 is 14 residues long. CDR1 and CDR2 from the germline V gene are SGHTA and FQGNSA. V dropped 5 bases and J dropped 0 bases, with 11 bases sitting between them.

This clonotype was counted once. J is TRBJ2-1 and V is TRBV30; 9 bases match TRBD2. The V and J ends lost 0 bases and 7 bases, in that order; junction bases with no gene match: 4. Germline CDR1 is GTSNPN and CDR2 is SVGIG (reference sequence). The CDR3 is 14 residues long. The CDR3 DNA reads TGTGCCTGGAGTGTAGGGCTAGCGGGGAATGAGCAGTTCTTC. Its translation is CAWSVGLAGNEQFF.

The rearrangement joins TRBV6-4 to TRBJ2-1, with TRBD2 identical over 14 bases. The junction had 9 bases not matched to a gene; V was cut back by 5 bases and J by 9 bases. Germline assignment: CDR1 MRHNA and CDR2 SNTAGT. The CDR3 is made up of 16 amino acids. CDR3 sequence: CASSLGLAGGVGEQFF. The CDR3 DNA reads as TGTGCCAGCAGTCTAGGACTAGCGGGGGGCGTGGGTGAGCAGTTCTTC.

This clonotype appeared a few times. The chain uses TRBV7-2 and TRBJ2-3, with D unclear. The CDR3 length is 15 residues. The germline gives CDR1 SGHTA, CDR2 FQGNSA. Trimming took 6 bases from V and 2 from J, leaving 15 bases between them. In DNA form, the CDR3 reads TGTGCCAGCAGGGTGTTAGGGTTAAACACAGATACGCAGTATTTT. Its protein is CASRVLGLNTDTQYF.

The chain employs TRBV7-2 and TRBJ2-2, with TRBD2 matching over 10 bases. Losses at the gene ends were 6 bases for V and 3 bases for J; bases not matched to a gene: 7. The CDR3 totals 16 residues. The germline CDR1 and CDR2 sequences are SGHTA and FQGNSA. For the CDR3, the DNA is TGTGCCAGCAGACCTACCGGGACTAGCGACACCGGGGAGCTGTTTTTT. Translating it yields CASRPTGTSDTGELFF.

The chain is built from TRBV12-3 or TRBV12-4 and TRBJ1-1; TRBD1 matches 11 bases. The CDR3 extends over 16 amino acids. V gave up 7 bases and J gave up 7 bases; unmatched junction bases: 14. CDR3 in amino acids: CASTNTWGTGGFEAFF. The CDR3 bases are TGTGCCAGCACCAACACCTGGGGGACAGGGGGGTTTGAAGCTTTCTTT.

This clonotype was detected only once. The chain couples TRBV7-9 to TRBJ2-5; 10 nucleotides line up with TRBD2. V shed 10 bases and J 1 base; nucleotides not matched to a gene: 9. CDR1 SEHNR and CDR2 FQNEAQ come from the germline V gene (reference sequence). The CDR3 has 15 residues. CDR3 in DNA: TGTGCCACCGCCGGGGTAGCGGGGGGCCAAGAGACCCAGTACTTC. This encodes CATAGVAGGQETQYF.

The table lists this clonotype with a few counts. The gene calls are TRBV27 and TRBJ2-5; tentatively, D is TRBD1 or TRBD2 (6 bases each). V was pared by 2 bases and J by 5 bases, with 15 bases between. Germline V gives CDR1 MNHEY, CDR2 SMNVEV (reference sequence). The CDR3 is 15 residues long. The CDR3 sequence is CASSLTGRHAETQYF. The CDR3 region has the DNA TGTGCCAGCAGTTTAACAGGGAGGCATGCGGAGACCCAGTACTTC.

This clonotype was observed a few times. The V and J genes are TRBV20-1 and TRBJ2-3; 10 bases line up with TRBD1. V dropped 3 bases and J dropped 10; count of bases not matched to a gene: 10. The CDR3 covers 14 residues. The germline V gene encodes CDR1 DFQATT and CDR2 SNEGSKA (reference sequence). CDR3 sequence: CSASPGTGVSPQYF. CDR3 bases: TGCAGTGCTAGTCCCGGGACAGGGGTCTCTCCGCAGTATTTT.

The rearrangement uses TRBV9 and TRBJ2-1; 8 bases agree with TRBD1. Germline values: CDR1 SGDLS, CDR2 YYNGEE. J was trimmed by 4 bases and V by 4 bases; bases with no gene match: 4. This CDR3 has 14 amino acids. The CDR3 bases are TGTGCCAGCAGCATACGGACAGGGTACAATGAGCAGTTCTTC. It is translated as CASSIRTGYNEQFF.

This clonotype was counted a single time. The chain recombines TRBV12-2 with TRBJ2-5. TRBV12-2 is classified as a pseudogene. The CDR3 has 13 amino acids. The CDR3: CASRLAPLETQYF. Written as DNA, the CDR3 is TGTGCAAGTCGCTTAGCCCCGTTGGAGACCCAGTACTTC.